A single sample gave rise to the 6 T cell receptor beta chains below, sequenced in a study of shared clonotypes between healthy human individuals. Produced via immunoSEQ multiplex PCR; TCRdb's table is partial and in-frame only. This table has around 940,000 clones, approximately 80% appearing once. The sequencing input was memory CD4+ T cells sorted from blood. Noted subset: CD45RA-negative fraction. The receptors derive from a man aged 18 to 35 in good health.

V gene TRBV7-4 combines with J gene TRBJ1-5; D is undetermined. Between the trimmed V and J ends, which lost 7 bases and 4 bases, there was a span of 17 bases. In germline, CDR1 is SGHVT, CDR2 SQSDAQ. The length of the CDR3 is 15 residues. CDR3: CASIPRSWGNQPQHF. CDR3 sequence (DNA): TGTGCCAGCATTCCACGCTCATGGGGTAATCAGCCCCAGCATTTT.

This clone came up once. V and J are TRBV4-3 and TRBJ2-1; maybe TRBD2 (6 bases). Germline V gene sequence: CDR1 LGHNA, CDR2 YSLEER. The V gene lost 0 bases and the J gene lost 6 bases, with 15 bases spanning the gap. The CDR3 contains 16 residues. CDR3 region: CASSQDITGDFNEQFF. CDR3 DNA: TGCGCCAGCAGCCAAGATATTACGGGAGACTTCAATGAGCAGTTCTTC.

The chain links TRBV29-1 to TRBJ2-7; 7 bases map to TRBD2. Germline-derived CDR1 and CDR2 are SQVTM and ANQGSEA. CDR3 length: 11 residues. The trim removed 4 bases at V and 3 bases at J, leaving 0 bases unmatched. CDR3 amino acids: CSVGEGYEQYF. CDR3 DNA: TGCAGCGTTGGGGAGGGCTACGAGCAGTACTTC.

The genes are TRBV18 and TRBJ2-7; 8 nucleotides align to TRBD1. The CDR3 covers 14 residues. V shed 4 bases and J 7 bases; nucleotides not matched to a gene: 9. Germline CDR1 is KGHSH and CDR2 is LQKENI. The CDR3 here is CASSLETGAGEQYF. The CDR3, as DNA: TGTGCCAGCTCACTAGAGACAGGGGCGGGGGAGCAGTACTTC.

The chain couples TRBV9 to TRBJ1-2; tentative D call: TRBD1 (6 bases). Between the trimmed V and J ends, which lost 0 bases and 2 bases, there was a span of 11 bases. Germline V gene data show CDR1 as SGDLS and CDR2 as YYNGEE. The CDR3 consists of 15 residues. The CDR3 is CASSVGQGTNYGYTF. CDR3 in DNA: TGTGCCAGCAGCGTAGGGCAGGGGACCAACTATGGCTACACCTTC.

The genes are TRBV29-1 and TRBJ2-3, with D possibly called TRBD1 or TRBD2 (5 bases each). CDR1 and CDR2 (germline): SQVTM, ANQGSEA. There are 14 residues in the CDR3. With 5 bases removed from V and 4 bases from J, the gap between germline ends came to 16 bases. The CDR3 loop reads CSVLRGARADTQYF. The CDR3 DNA reads as TGCAGCGTTTTGAGGGGCGCTAGGGCAGATACGCAGTATTTT.